These 18 T cell receptor beta chains were sequenced from one sample in a study of blood T cell repertoires in COVID-19. Produced via immunoSEQ multiplex PCR; TCRdb's table is partial and in-frame only. The sample contains roughly 220,000 clones, more than 75% of which appear only once. The sample comprised peripheral blood. The source is a woman older than 75 with COVID-19, enrolled during active disease.

This clone has more than one count but fewer than ten. This chain joins TRBV15 and TRBJ1-2, with 7 bases identical to TRBD1. CDR1 and CDR2 from the germline V gene are LNHNV and YYDKDF (reference sequence). V gave up 6 bases and J gave up 4 bases; unmatched junction bases: 5. The CDR3 loop spans 13 amino acids. CDR3: CATSIGGAYGYTF. Here the CDR3 DNA reads TGTGCCACCAGTATAGGGGGCGCCTATGGCTACACCTTC.

The V and J genes are TRBV6-4 and TRBJ2-2; a possible D gene is TRBD2 (7 bases). This CDR3 region has 14 residues. The V gene lost 6 bases and the J gene lost 6 bases, with 14 bases spanning the gap. Germline V CDR1 and CDR2: MRHNA, SNTAGT. The CDR3 protein is CASRRGGESGELFF. CDR3 sequence (DNA): TGTGCCAGCAGGAGGGGGGGTGAATCCGGGGAGCTGTTTTTT.

V is TRBV6-5 and J is TRBJ1-2, with D perhaps matching TRBD1 (6 bases). The CDR3 spans 12 residues. V lost 9 bases and J lost 8, with 16 bases in between. Looked up from germline, CDR1 is MNHEY and CDR2 is SVGAGI. CDR3 sequence (DNA): TGTGCCAGTTCCAGGGGTCGGGACGGCTACACCTTC. It translates to CASSRGRDGYTF.

The V call is TRBV19, the J call TRBJ2-1, with D maybe TRBD2 (6 bases). CDR3 length: 14 amino acids. V was pared by 6 bases and J by 2 bases, with 11 bases between. Germline V lookup: CDR1 LNHDA, CDR2 SQIVND (reference sequence). The CDR3 sequence: CASSRDLAYNEQFF. CDR3 DNA: TGTGCCAGTAGCCGGGACTTAGCCTACAATGAGCAGTTCTTC.

The chain couples TRBV4-1 to TRBJ2-3; 10 bases align to TRBD1. V was pared by 4 bases and J by 4 bases, with 17 bases of the junction left unmatched. The CDR3 is 19 amino acids. Germline assignment: CDR1 MGHRA and CDR2 YSYEKL. CDR3 protein: CASSLTSLRDRGGADTQYF. CDR3 bases: TGCGCCAGCAGCCTCACCTCCCTCCGGGACAGGGGAGGAGCAGATACGCAGTATTTT.

This sequence joins TRBV5-1 and TRBJ1-2, with no clear D. V gave up 5 bases and J gave up 0 bases, with 8 bases separating them. CDR3 size: 13 residues. Per the germline V gene, CDR1 is SGHRS and CDR2 is YFSETQ. The CDR3 is CASRQVANYGYTF. The CDR3 DNA reads as TGCGCCAGCAGGCAGGTAGCTAACTATGGCTACACCTTC.

The chain joins TRBV5-4 to TRBJ2-2, with a possible D match to TRBD2 (6 bases). The CDR3 length is 17 residues. Trimming left V 2 bases short and J 7 bases short, with 21 bases between. Germline V lookup: CDR1 SGHNT, CDR2 YYREEE (reference sequence). The CDR3 bases are TGTGCCAGCAGCTTCTCACCTGGGACCCTCGGGGGCGGGGAGCTGTTTTTT. This encodes CASSFSPGTLGGGELFF.

The V and J genes are TRBV28 and TRBJ2-7; possible D gene TRBD1, 5 bases. The CDR3 runs 13 residues. V was shortened by 2 bases and J by 3 bases, with 8 bases between the two germline ends. In germline, CDR1 is MDHEN, CDR2 SYDVKM. The CDR3 here is CASSLRQGYEQYF. In DNA form, the CDR3 reads TGTGCCAGCAGTTTACGGCAGGGCTACGAGCAGTACTTC.

The chain couples TRBV27 to TRBJ1-2, with TRBD1 as a possible D gene (6 bases). The germline gives CDR1 MNHEY, CDR2 SMNVEV (reference sequence). The CDR3 is 16 amino acids. The V gene lost 5 bases and the J gene lost 0 bases, with 16 bases spanning the gap. Written as DNA, the CDR3 is TGTGCCAGCAGTCCCCGGCAGGGGACACCTAACTATGGCTACACCTTC. The encoded protein is CASSPRQGTPNYGYTF.

V gene TRBV28 combines with J gene TRBJ1-2, with D possibly matching TRBD1 (5 bases). This CDR3 spans 19 amino acids. Deletions cut 2 bases from V and 0 bases from J, with 22 bases between. The germline V gene has CDR1 MDHEN and CDR2 SYDVKM. The CDR3 DNA is TGTGCCAGCAGTTTAGATAGGGGCTATGGTGCTATGGCTAACTATGGCTACACCTTC. This codes for CASSLDRGYGAMANYGYTF.

The CDR3 sequence is CASSPGTLPGPQHF. The CDR3 coding sequence is TGTGCCAGCTCACCCGGGACACTGCCGGGGCCCCAGCATTTT. The genes are TRBV18 and TRBJ1-5, with TRBD1 as a possible D gene (6 bases). Between the trimmed V and J ends, which lost 3 bases and 9 bases, there was a span of 15 bases. This CDR3 is built from 14 residues. Germline V gene data show CDR1 as KGHSH and CDR2 as LQKENI.

The chain links TRBV3-1 (or the pseudogene TRBV3-2) to TRBJ1-2; D is possibly TRBD1 (6 bases). V was clipped by 1 base and J by 6 bases, with 9 bases between them. Germline lookup yields CDR1 LGHDT and CDR2 YNNKEL (reference sequence). This CDR3 is built from 13 residues. The CDR3 DNA reads as TGTGCCAGCAGCCAAGGGTACAGGGATGGCTACACCTTC. This sequence encodes CASSQGYRDGYTF.

V is TRBV10-3 and J is TRBJ1-5; a possible D gene is TRBD1 (5 bases). CDR3 length: 16 residues. Germline loops: CDR1 ENHRY, CDR2 SYGVKD. Trimming took 2 bases from V and 5 from J, leaving 16 bases between them. CDR3 DNA: TGTGCCATCAGTGAGGTTAGTCCTACGGGGGATCAGCCCCAGCATTTT. Amino acids: CAISEVSPTGDQPQHF.

This chain uses TRBV7-9 with TRBJ1-1; 7 nucleotides line up with TRBD1. Germline V lookup: CDR1 SEHNR, CDR2 FQNEAQ (reference sequence). V lost 6 bases, J lost 10 bases, and 17 bases stayed unmatched. The CDR3 runs to 15 residues. In DNA form, the CDR3 reads TGTGCCAGCAGGCCATATGACAGGGCTGTCCAAGGAGCTTTCTTT. It yields the protein CASRPYDRAVQGAFF.

This chain uses TRBV18 with TRBJ1-5, with D unresolved. Trimming took 3 bases from V and 6 from J, leaving 15 bases between them. This CDR3 spans 15 amino acids. Germline V lookup: CDR1 KGHSH, CDR2 LQKENI. CDR3 sequence reads: CASSPGGGEGQPQHF. CDR3 nucleotide sequence: TGTGCCAGCTCACCCGGAGGAGGTGAGGGTCAGCCCCAGCATTTT.

This clone appeared a single time. The rearrangement links TRBV7-9 to TRBJ2-4; D might be TRBD1 (8 bases). The germline V and J ends were trimmed by 5 bases and 3 bases, with 14 bases remaining between them. CDR3 length: 15 amino acids. Germline V lookup: CDR1 SEHNR, CDR2 FQNEAQ (reference sequence). CDR3 DNA: TGTGCCAGCAGCCGGACAGGGAGGGGCAAAAACATTCAGTACTTC. It codes for CASSRTGRGKNIQYF.

The chain links TRBV6-5 to TRBJ1-1, with a weak D call TRBD1 (5 bases). CDR3 length equals 13 residues. With 0 bases removed from V and 4 bases from J, the gap between germline ends came to 6 bases. The germline V gene has CDR1 MNHEY and CDR2 SVGAGI. The CDR3 loop reads CASSYSGGTEAFF. The CDR3 DNA sequence: TGTGCCAGCAGTTACTCCGGGGGCACTGAAGCTTTCTTT.

This clone was found once. The chain carries TRBV9 and TRBJ2-5; maybe TRBD2 (6 bases). V shed 0 bases and J shed 7 bases, with 16 bases lying between them. Germline V lookup: CDR1 SGDLS, CDR2 YYNGEE. The CDR3 runs 15 residues. The CDR3 nucleotides are TGTGCCAGCAGCGTAGACGGGGGTTCGCGGGGGACCCAGTACTTC. It is translated as CASSVDGGSRGTQYF.